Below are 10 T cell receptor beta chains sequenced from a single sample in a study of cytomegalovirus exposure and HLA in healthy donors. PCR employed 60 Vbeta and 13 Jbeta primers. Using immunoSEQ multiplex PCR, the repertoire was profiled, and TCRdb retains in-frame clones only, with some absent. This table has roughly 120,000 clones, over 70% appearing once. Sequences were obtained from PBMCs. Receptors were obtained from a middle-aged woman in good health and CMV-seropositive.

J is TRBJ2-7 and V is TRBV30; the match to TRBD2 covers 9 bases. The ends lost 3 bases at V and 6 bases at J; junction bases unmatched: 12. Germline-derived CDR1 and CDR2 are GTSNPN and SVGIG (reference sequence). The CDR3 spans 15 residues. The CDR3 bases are TGTGCCTGGAGCCCTGGGGGGCTAGCGGGAATCGAGCAGTACTTC. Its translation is CAWSPGGLAGIEQYF.

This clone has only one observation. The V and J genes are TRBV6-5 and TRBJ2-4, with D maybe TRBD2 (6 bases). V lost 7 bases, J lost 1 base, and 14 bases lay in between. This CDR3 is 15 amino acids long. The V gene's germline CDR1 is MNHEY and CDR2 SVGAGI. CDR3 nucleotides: TGTGCCAGCAACGACGGGGGTGGGGCCAAAAACATTCAGTACTTC. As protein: CASNDGGGAKNIQYF.

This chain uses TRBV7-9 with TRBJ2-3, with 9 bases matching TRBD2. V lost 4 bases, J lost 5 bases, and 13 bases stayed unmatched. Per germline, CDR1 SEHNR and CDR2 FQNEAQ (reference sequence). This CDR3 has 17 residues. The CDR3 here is CASSSFIIAGDRDTQYF. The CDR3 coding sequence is TGTGCCAGCAGCTCCTTCATCATAGCGGGAGATCGAGATACGCAGTATTTT.

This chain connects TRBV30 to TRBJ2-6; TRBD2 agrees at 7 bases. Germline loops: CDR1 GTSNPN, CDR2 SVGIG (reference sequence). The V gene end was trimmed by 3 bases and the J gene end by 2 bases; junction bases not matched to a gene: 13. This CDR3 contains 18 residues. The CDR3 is CAWRPLSAGPPGANVLTF. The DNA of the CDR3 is TGTGCCTGGAGACCTTTATCAGCGGGACCGCCTGGGGCCAACGTCCTGACTTTC.

The CDR3 reads CASRPPTGGYEQYF. In DNA form, the CDR3 reads TGTGCCAGCAGACCTCCCACAGGGGGCTACGAGCAGTACTTC. J is TRBJ2-7 and V is TRBV7-2, with TRBD1 matching over 8 bases. The CDR3 is 14 residues long. Germline values: CDR1 SGHTA, CDR2 FQGNSA. J was trimmed by 3 bases and V by 6 bases; bases with no gene match: 7.

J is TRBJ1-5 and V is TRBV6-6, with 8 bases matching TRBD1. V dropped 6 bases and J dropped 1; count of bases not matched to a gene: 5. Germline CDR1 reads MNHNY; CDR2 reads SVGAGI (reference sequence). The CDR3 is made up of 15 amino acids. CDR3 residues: CASSRTGSSNQPQHF. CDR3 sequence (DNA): TGTGCCAGCAGCCGGACAGGGAGCAGCAATCAGCCCCAGCATTTT.

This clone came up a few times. The CDR3 here is CASSWTGSNQPQHF. The CDR3 bases are TGTGCCAGCAGTTGGACAGGTAGCAATCAGCCCCAGCATTTT. The V gene is TRBV6-6, the J gene TRBJ1-5; 7 bases are shared with TRBD1. V was clipped by 4 bases and J by 0 bases; unmatched bases: 0. The CDR3 extends over 14 amino acids. Germline V CDR1 and CDR2: MNHNY, SVGAGI (reference sequence).

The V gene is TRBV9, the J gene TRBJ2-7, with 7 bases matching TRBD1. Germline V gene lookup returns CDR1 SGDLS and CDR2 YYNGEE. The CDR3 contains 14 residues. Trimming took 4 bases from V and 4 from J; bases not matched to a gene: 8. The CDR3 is CASSTYRGNYEQYF. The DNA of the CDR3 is TGTGCCAGCAGCACCTACAGGGGAAATTACGAGCAGTACTTC.

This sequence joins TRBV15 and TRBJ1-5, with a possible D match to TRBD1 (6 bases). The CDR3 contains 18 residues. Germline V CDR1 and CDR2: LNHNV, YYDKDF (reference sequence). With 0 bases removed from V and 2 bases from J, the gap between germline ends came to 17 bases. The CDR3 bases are TGTGCCACCAGCAGAGATTCCAACACAGGGTCTGGCAATCAGCCCCAGCATTTT. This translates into CATSRDSNTGSGNQPQHF.

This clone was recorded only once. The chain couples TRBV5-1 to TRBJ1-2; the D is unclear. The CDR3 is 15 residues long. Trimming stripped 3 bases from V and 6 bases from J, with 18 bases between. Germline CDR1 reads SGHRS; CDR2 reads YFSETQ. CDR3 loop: CASSSVAFPKDGYTF. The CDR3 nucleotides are TGCGCCAGCAGCTCCGTAGCCTTCCCCAAGGATGGCTACACCTTC.